What follows are 7 T cell receptor beta chains derived from one specimen sequenced in a study of neurological immune-mediated disorders. The time point here: longitudinal time-point 3. A single record per CDR3 protein comes from TCRdb applying MiXCR to the 5' RACE reads. The profile shows 53,000 or so distinct CDR3 sequences, about 8% of them singletons. Specimen: PBMCs. The receptors were sampled from a middle-aged woman in good health.

Concerning this clonotype: Its ends do not fully match the called genes, so a read error is possible. The J gene is TRBJ1-4, the V gene TRBV20-1; 7 nucleotides match TRBD1. This CDR3 region has 15 residues. CDR1 is DFQATT and CDR2 is SNEGSKA in the germline V gene (reference sequence). CDR3 in amino acids: CSASQGEERWEKQFF. The CDR3 coding sequence is TGCAGTGCTAGCCAGGGGGAGGAAAGATGGGAAAAACAGTTTTTT.

This clonotype was seen many times. V and J are TRBV7-9 and TRBJ2-3, with D perhaps TRBD1 (6 bases). Germline CDR1 and CDR2: SEHNR and FQNEAQ (reference sequence). Trimming removed 5 bases from V and 9 bases from J, with 24 bases in between. This CDR3 spans 16 amino acids. CDR3 coding DNA: TGTGCCAGCAGCCCACAGGGCGGACATATCAACCCCACGCAGTATTTT. Translation gives CASSPQGGHINPTQYF.

This clonotype was counted ten times or more. V and J are TRBV3-1 and TRBJ2-1, with 10 bases matching TRBD2. Germline CDR1 LGHDT, CDR2 YNNKEL (reference sequence). Trimming at V came to 3 bases and at J to 10 bases, leaving 9 bases not matched to a gene. The CDR3 has 15 amino acids. The CDR3 loop is CASSHRTSGSWEQFF. Written as DNA, the CDR3 is TGTGCCAGCAGCCATAGGACTAGCGGCAGTTGGGAGCAGTTCTTC.

This clonotype appeared many times. The genes are TRBV12-3 or TRBV12-4 and TRBJ1-5; no clear D. This CDR3 contains 13 residues. The V gene lost 1 base and the J gene lost 9 bases, with 10 bases spanning the gap. CDR3 loop: CASSLGSAGPQHF. The CDR3 nucleotides are TGTGCCAGCAGTTTAGGCAGTGCGGGGCCCCAGCATTTT.

This clonotype came up many times. This chain joins TRBV5-1 and TRBJ1-1; 7 bases fit TRBD1. The CDR3 consists of 14 residues. The V and J ends lost 4 bases and 1 base, in that order; junction bases with no gene match: 4. CDR1 and CDR2 (germline): SGHRS, YFSETQ. CDR3 nucleotides: TGCGCCAGCAGCCGGGGACAGACGAACACTGAAGCTTTCTTT. As protein: CASSRGQTNTEAFF.

This clonotype was counted at least ten times. This sequence joins TRBV13 and TRBJ2-5; no reliable D call. Trimming stripped 5 bases from V and 5 bases from J, with 15 bases between. CDR1 and CDR2 (germline): PRHDT, FYEKMQ (reference sequence). The CDR3 extends over 14 amino acids. This CDR3 reads CASSPGPLRETQYF. DNA for the CDR3: TGTGCCAGCAGCCCCGGGCCTCTCCGGGAGACCCAGTACTTC.

V and J are TRBV25-1 and TRBJ2-2; possible D gene TRBD1, 5 bases. Germline V gene data show CDR1 as MGHDK and CDR2 as SYGVNS. The length of the CDR3 is 15 residues. V was clipped by 3 bases and J by 2 bases, with 10 bases between them. CDR3 DNA sequence: TGTGCCAGCAGTGATAGCAGGGTTAACACCGGGGAGCTGTTTTTT. Encoded protein: CASSDSRVNTGELFF.